This TCR beta chain was sequenced in a study of metastatic and nonmetastatic thyroid tumors. Across the whole study: It was across blood and tumor or nodule tissue from malignant and benign thyroid patients that repertoires were compared.

This clone was seen repeatedly, ten times or more. Its specificity is not known. From germline, CDR1 is GTSNPN and CDR2 SVGIG (reference sequence). The V end was cut by 0 bases, the J end by 15 bases, with 15 bases between. The CDR3 is 12 residues long. All patients reached thyroid surgery having received no treatment beforehand. How the authors handled the data: Variation in CDR3 across clinicopathological groups served as the basis for constructing a distant-metastasis classifier in papillary thyroid cancer. With MiXCR, TCRdb reprocessed the PCR reads. Clone size and V and J calls follow TCRdb, not the original study. Of fewer than 35,000 clones in the sample, less than 25% were seen once. Regarding the study as a whole: When malignant thyroid tumors were compared with benign nodules, TCR beta diversity was reportedly significantly higher in the malignant tumors. This held in both blood and tumor samples.

J is TRBJ2-1 and V is TRBV30; maybe TRBD2 (7 bases). Sequenced material: blood. This receptor was identified in a female donor with papillary thyroid cancer or a benign thyroid nodule (not recorded which). Some clones in this sample may be carry-over from other donors' samples. The CDR3 region has the DNA TGTGCCTGGAGTGTAGGGTGGGGGGGCGCGTTCTTC. Its protein product is CAWSVGWGGAFF.